Shown below are 19 T cell receptor beta chains from a single sample sequenced in a study of cytomegalovirus exposure and HLA in healthy donors. The primer mix had 60 Vbeta and 13 Jbeta primers. The protocol was immunoSEQ multiplex PCR, while the TCRdb copy is restricted to in-frame clones and leaves out a portion. The sample records over 90,000 clones, approximately 87% being singletons. The sample consisted of PBMCs. These receptors originate from a man aged 35-49 years in good health and CMV-seronegative.

V and J are TRBV5-1 and TRBJ2-5; 8 nucleotides match TRBD1. V lost 4 bases, J lost 4 bases, and 9 bases stayed unmatched. The CDR3 totals 15 residues. The germline gives CDR1 SGHRS, CDR2 YFSETQ. Written as DNA, the CDR3 is TGCGCCAGCAGCCTTCTGGACAGGGTGGGAGAGACCCAGTACTTC. Its protein is CASSLLDRVGETQYF.

V and J are TRBV6-5 and TRBJ1-2; tentatively, D is TRBD1 (5 bases). The CDR3 consists of 13 residues. V lost 0 bases to trimming and J lost 7 bases, with 9 bases between them. The germline gives CDR1 MNHEY, CDR2 SVGAGI. The CDR3 DNA reads as TGTGCCAGCAGTTACTCCCGGGGGAGTGGCTACACCTTC. This gives the protein CASSYSRGSGYTF.

J is TRBJ1-1 and V is TRBV2, with D possibly matching TRBD1 (6 bases). Germline lookup yields CDR1 SNHLY and CDR2 FYNNEI. The CDR3 covers 15 residues. V lost 5 bases, J lost 1 base, and 14 bases lay in between. CDR3 loop: CASSNPRTANTEAFF. The DNA for the CDR3 is TGTGCCAGCAGTAACCCACGGACAGCGAACACTGAAGCTTTCTTT.

The chain joins TRBV5-6 to TRBJ1-2; no definite D call. From germline, CDR1 is SGHDT and CDR2 YYEEEE. V was trimmed by 3 bases and J by 7 bases, leaving 16 bases between them. This CDR3 region has 14 residues. CDR3 protein: CASSSVLPLGGYTF. CDR3 nucleotide sequence: TGTGCCAGCAGCTCGGTACTCCCGCTTGGTGGCTACACCTTC.

The chain links TRBV7-3 to TRBJ1-2, with 12 positions matching TRBD1. Germline V CDR1 and CDR2: SGHTA, FQGTGA. The CDR3 is made up of 13 amino acids. V was pared by 5 bases and J by 7 bases, with 2 bases of the junction left unmatched. Here the CDR3 reads CASSQGQGAGYTF. Here the CDR3 DNA reads TGTGCCAGCAGCCAGGGACAGGGGGCTGGCTACACCTTC.

The rearrangement uses TRBV7-8 and TRBJ2-3; 7 bases line up with TRBD2. V lost 5 bases, J lost 0 bases, and 5 bases stayed unmatched. Germline V gives CDR1 SGHVS, CDR2 FQNEAQ. This CDR3 is built from 15 residues. CDR3 nucleotide sequence: TGTGCCAGCAGCAGGCGGGGGTTTAGCACAGATACGCAGTATTTT. Encoded protein: CASSRRGFSTDTQYF.

This CDR3 reads CASSVLAGASYNEQFF. CDR3 DNA sequence: TGTGCCAGCAGCGTACTAGCGGGGGCCTCCTACAATGAGCAGTTCTTC. V usage is TRBV9 and J usage is TRBJ2-1; TRBD2 matches at 10 bases. V was pared by 1 base and J by 0 bases, with 1 base of the junction left unmatched. Germline V gene data show CDR1 as SGDLS and CDR2 as YYNGEE. This CDR3 is 16 amino acids long.

The genes are TRBV29-1 and TRBJ1-2; D ambiguous. CDR1 is SQVTM, CDR2 ANQGSEA, per germline. V lost 7 bases and J 3 bases, leaving 6 bases between the germline ends. The CDR3 spans 10 residues. In nucleotides, the CDR3 is TGCAGCGCCGAGGACTATGGCTACACCTTC. This gives the protein CSAEDYGYTF.

The chain is built from TRBV4-1 and TRBJ2-5, with 10 bases fitting TRBD2. The CDR3 sequence is 16 residues long. The germline V gene has CDR1 MGHRA and CDR2 YSYEKL. Trimming cost V 2 bases and J 4 bases; bases outside gene matches: 7. The CDR3 protein is CASSQRRTSGRETQYF. The CDR3 region has the DNA TGCGCCAGCAGCCAACGTCGGACTAGCGGACGAGAGACCCAGTACTTC.

The chain is built from TRBV2 and TRBJ1-2, with D uncertain. CDR3 length equals 12 residues. Germline lookup yields CDR1 SNHLY and CDR2 FYNNEI. With 4 bases removed from V and 13 bases from J, the gap between germline ends came to 16 bases. For the CDR3, the DNA is TGTGCCAGCAGTGCCACCCCCTTAGCGTTCACCTTC. The encoded protein is CASSATPLAFTF.

This chain uses TRBV27 with TRBJ2-7; TRBD1 matches 7 bases. The junction had 7 bases not matched to a gene; V was cut back by 6 bases and J by 5 bases. This CDR3 is 13 amino acids long. Germline V lookup: CDR1 MNHEY, CDR2 SMNVEV (reference sequence). CDR3 DNA sequence: TGTGCCAGCAGCTACGACAGGGCTAACGAGCAGTACTTC. Translation gives CASSYDRANEQYF.

This chain joins TRBV5-1 and TRBJ2-3; D remains unclear. Germline CDR1 SGHRS, CDR2 YFSETQ. The CDR3 loop spans 15 amino acids. V was clipped by 0 bases and J by 3 bases, with 11 bases between them. Written as DNA, the CDR3 is TGCGCCAGCAGCTTGGAGCAGCCCAGGACAGATACGCAGTATTTT. This sequence encodes CASSLEQPRTDTQYF.

The gene calls are TRBV5-1 and TRBJ2-3; TRBD2 matches 13 bases. The V segment lost 4 bases and the J segment 0 bases; nucleotides outside the gene matches: 8. The CDR3 covers 18 residues. Germline V gene sequence: CDR1 SGHRS, CDR2 YFSETQ. The CDR3 loop is CASSPRTSGGPSTDTQYF. In DNA, the CDR3 is TGCGCCAGCAGCCCACGGACTAGCGGGGGCCCTAGCACAGATACGCAGTATTTT.

The V gene is TRBV27, the J gene TRBJ1-1; tentatively, D is TRBD1 (5 bases). Trimming cost V 4 bases and J 1 base, with 13 bases left between them. Looked up from germline, CDR1 is MNHEY and CDR2 is SMNVEV (reference sequence). This CDR3 is built from 15 residues. As DNA, the CDR3 is TGTGCCAGCAGTTACAAGGGGTTCAAGAACACTGAAGCTTTCTTT. This codes for CASSYKGFKNTEAFF.

The genes are TRBV21-1 and TRBJ1-6. TRBV21-1 is shown as a pseudogene. This CDR3 contains 17 residues. This chain's CDR3 is CASSKEGRGGCNSPLHF. CDR3 sequence (DNA): TGTGCCAGCAGCAAAGAGGGGAGGGGTGGCTGTAATTCACCCCTCCACTTT.

This chain uses TRBV6-5 with TRBJ2-5; maybe TRBD2 (5 bases). Germline values: CDR1 MNHEY, CDR2 SVGAGI. Trimming took off 6 bases at V and 4 bases at J, with 18 bases between the two ends. The CDR3 loop spans 15 amino acids. This chain's CDR3 is CASRITALEGETQYF. DNA of the CDR3: TGTGCCAGCAGGATCACAGCCCTAGAGGGAGAGACCCAGTACTTC.

This sequence joins TRBV2 and TRBJ2-2; 10 bases map to TRBD2. This CDR3 has 15 amino acids. Germline assignment: CDR1 SNHLY and CDR2 FYNNEI. V was clipped by 2 bases and J by 7 bases; unmatched bases: 4. The CDR3 reads CASSEKRGGLGELFF. In DNA, the CDR3 is TGTGCCAGCAGTGAAAAGCGGGGGGGCCTCGGGGAGCTGTTTTTT.

The genes are TRBV6-5 and TRBJ1-1, with TRBD1 matching 8 bases. This CDR3 has 15 amino acids. CDR1 and CDR2 (germline): MNHEY, SVGAGI. The V segment lost 2 bases and the J segment 4 bases; nucleotides outside the gene matches: 6. Here the CDR3 reads CASSYEPGQATEAFF. CDR3 in DNA: TGTGCCAGCAGTTACGAACCGGGACAGGCCACTGAAGCTTTCTTT.

This clone came up once. CDR3 loop: CASSYGAVSPLHF. The CDR3 DNA reads as TGTGCCAGCAGTTACGGGGCAGTTTCACCCCTCCACTTT. This chain uses TRBV6-5 with TRBJ1-6; a weak D match, TRBD1 (5 bases). CDR1 MNHEY and CDR2 SVGAGI come from the germline V gene. The CDR3 length is 13 residues. Between the trimmed V and J ends, which lost 2 bases and 9 bases, there was a span of 8 bases.